Listed here are 26 T cell receptor beta chains from one sample, sequenced in a study of OX40 agonist ivuxolimab in advanced cancers. The table came from immunoSEQ multiplex PCR; TCRdb's copy has only in-frame clones and leaves some out. The sample has 40,000 to 45,000 clones, 75% to 85% seen once. The sample in question was CD4+ or CD8+ T cells sorted from blood, obtained in a trial of the OX40 agonist ivuxolimab. These receptors were taken from an adult with an advanced solid tumor such as melanoma, head and neck, liver or kidney cancer.

This clone has just one count. V and J are TRBV5-1 and TRBJ2-6; 8 bases align to TRBD1. This CDR3 has 18 amino acids. Germline V gene sequence: CDR1 SGHRS, CDR2 YFSETQ. Trimming removed 0 bases from V and 2 bases from J; junction bases left unmatched: 7. The CDR3 sequence is CASSLVQGAVAGANVLTF. Written as DNA, the CDR3 is TGCGCCAGCAGCTTGGTTCAGGGGGCCGTAGCTGGGGCCAACGTCCTGACTTTC. Filled out from reference TRBV5-1 and TRBJ2-6, the complete variable domain reads KAGVTQTPRYLIKTRGQQVTLSCSPISGHRSVSWYQQTPGQGLQFLFEYFSETQRNKGNFPGRFSGRQFSNSRSEMNVSTLELGDSALYLCASSLVQGAVAGANVLTFGAGSRLTVL.

The chain combines TRBV18 with TRBJ2-7; possibly TRBD2 for D (5 bases). The CDR3 runs 15 residues. Germline CDR1 and CDR2: KGHSH and LQKENI. Trimming took 3 bases from V and 3 from J, leaving 15 bases between them. The CDR3 bases are TGTGCCAGCTCACCCGCGATGGGTGGAGGCTACGAGCAGTACTTC. It is translated as CASSPAMGGGYEQYF.

The V call is TRBV7-2, the J call TRBJ1-1; D remains ambiguous. CDR3 length: 14 residues. V was trimmed by 1 base and J by 0 bases, leaving 6 bases between them. The germline gives CDR1 SGHTA, CDR2 FQGNSA. The CDR3 DNA follows: TGTGCCAGCAGCTTAGGGGGAGTGAACACTGAAGCTTTCTTT. Amino acids: CASSLGGVNTEAFF.

This chain joins TRBV7-8 and TRBJ2-2; 7 bases are shared with TRBD1. V lost 5 bases and J lost 0; bases outside the gene matches: 3. The CDR3 consists of 15 residues. Germline V lookup: CDR1 SGHVS, CDR2 FQNEAQ. Here the CDR3 reads CASSGGQTNTGELFF. Here the CDR3 DNA reads TGTGCCAGCAGCGGGGGACAGACGAACACCGGGGAGCTGTTTTTT.

This sequence joins TRBV10-2 and TRBJ2-1, with 7 bases lining up with TRBD1. From germline, CDR1 is WSHSY and CDR2 SAAADI. V gave up 6 bases and J gave up 0 bases; unmatched junction bases: 8. This CDR3 contains 16 residues. CDR3 protein: CASRPMTGSSYNEQFF. CDR3 DNA sequence: TGCGCCAGCAGACCTATGACAGGGAGCTCCTACAATGAGCAGTTCTTC.

The chain carries TRBV11-3 and TRBJ2-1; no clear D. Germline V gene data show CDR1 as SGHNT and CDR2 as YENEEA. Trimming left V 3 bases short and J 8 bases short, with 5 bases between. CDR3 size: 11 residues. The chain's CDR3 is CASSFGDEQFF. Here the CDR3 DNA reads TGTGCCAGCAGCTTTGGGGATGAGCAGTTCTTC.

Concerning this clone itself: Mismatch with germline at one junction end may stem from a read error. This chain links TRBV9 with TRBJ2-7, with 9 positions matching TRBD1. Germline CDR1 is SGDLS and CDR2 is YYNGEE. The CDR3 runs to 15 residues. CDR3 DNA: TGTGCCAGCAGCGCCGTTGGGACAGGGTCCTCCGAGCAGTACTTC. This gives the protein CASSAVGTGSSEQYF.

J is TRBJ2-1 and V is TRBV6-6, with D possibly TRBD1 on 6 matching bases. V dropped 5 bases and J dropped 9 bases, with 20 bases sitting between them. This CDR3 region has 15 residues. Germline lookup yields CDR1 MNHNY and CDR2 SVGAGI (reference sequence). In nucleotides, the CDR3 is TGTGCCAGCAGTGCCGGGACACCAGCAAGGAGTGAGCAGTTCTTC. Residues: CASSAGTPARSEQFF.

The CDR3 DNA is TGTGCCAGCAGCGTAGGGGCAGGGGGTTACACTGAAGCTTTCTTT. This codes for CASSVGAGGYTEAFF. V and J are TRBV9 and TRBJ1-1, with TRBD1 matching 7 bases. CDR3 length: 15 amino acids. With V trimmed by 0 bases and J by 3 bases, 5 bases remained unmatched. Germline-derived CDR1 and CDR2 are SGDLS and YYNGEE.

The chain joins TRBV19 to TRBJ1-2, with D tentatively TRBD1 (5 bases). CDR3 length equals 13 residues. The germline CDR1 and CDR2 sequences are LNHDA and SQIVND (reference sequence). V lost 2 bases and J lost 8, with 12 bases in between. The CDR3 nucleotides read TGTGCCAGTAGTATAATGGGGGAAAGGGGCTACACCTTC. Amino acid sequence: CASSIMGERGYTF.

The chain combines TRBV9 with TRBJ2-7; D call uncertain. Trimming removed 3 bases from V and 1 base from J, with 11 bases in between. The germline gives CDR1 SGDLS, CDR2 YYNGEE. The CDR3 totals 14 residues. The CDR3 loop is CASSADGWSYEQYF. CDR3 in DNA: TGTGCCAGCAGCGCAGACGGTTGGTCCTACGAGCAGTACTTC.

This clone was detected only once. The CDR3 DNA is TGCGCCAGCAGCGCTAGACAGGAGCCCTACGAGCAGTACTTC. Translating it yields CASSARQEPYEQYF. This rearrangement joins TRBV4-1 to TRBJ2-7; D perhaps matches TRBD1 (6 bases). The CDR3 spans 14 residues. The V gene lost 5 bases and the J gene lost 2 bases, with 13 bases spanning the gap. Germline CDR1 and CDR2: MGHRA and YSYEKL.

The genes are TRBV7-2 and TRBJ2-5; 7 nucleotides line up with TRBD2. Germline CDR1 and CDR2: SGHTA and FQGNSA. The ends lost 6 bases at V and 1 base at J; junction bases unmatched: 11. This CDR3 region has 16 residues. CDR3 protein: CASRYLAAEPQETQYF. DNA of the CDR3: TGTGCCAGCAGATACCTAGCGGCAGAGCCCCAAGAGACCCAGTACTTC.

The chain joins TRBV11-3 to TRBJ2-7; 8 positions agree with TRBD2. The germline CDR1 and CDR2 sequences are SGHNT and YENEEA. V lost 5 bases and J lost 1; bases outside the gene matches: 7. The CDR3 is made up of 15 amino acids. CDR3 protein: CASSETSGGSYEQYF. The CDR3 region has the DNA TGTGCCAGCAGCGAAACTAGCGGAGGGTCCTACGAGCAGTACTTC.

The gene calls are TRBV28 and TRBJ2-7, with TRBD1 as a possible D gene (5 bases). The germline gives CDR1 MDHEN, CDR2 SYDVKM. Between the trimmed V and J ends, which lost 5 bases and 5 bases, there was a span of 19 bases. The length of the CDR3 is 15 residues. CDR3 coding DNA: TGTGCCAGCAGTCCCTACGGGCAGGGAAACCACGAGCAGTACTTC. Its protein product is CASSPYGQGNHEQYF.

The chain combines TRBV11-2 with TRBJ1-2, with a tentative D call TRBD1 (6 bases). The CDR3 is made up of 15 amino acids. Germline values: CDR1 SGHAT, CDR2 FQNNGV. V was clipped by 6 bases and J by 7 bases, with 21 bases between them. The CDR3 loop is CASSPFGQHPFGYTF. CDR3 coding DNA: TGTGCCAGCAGTCCTTTCGGACAGCACCCTTTTGGCTACACCTTC. Full variable domain (outside the CDR3, taken from reference TRBV11-2 and TRBJ1-2): EAGVAQSPRYKIIEKRQSVAFWCNPISGHATLYWYQQILGQGPKLLIQFQNNGVVDDSQLPKDRFSAERLKGVDSTLKIQPAKLEDSAVYLCASSPFGQHPFGYTFGSGTRLTVV.

The J gene is TRBJ2-2, the V gene TRBV27; D gene uncertain. The germline gives CDR1 MNHEY, CDR2 SMNVEV (reference sequence). V lost 5 bases and J lost 5, with 6 bases in between. The length of the CDR3 is 12 residues. CDR3 in amino acids: CASSRTTGELFF. The CDR3 DNA reads as TGTGCCAGCAGTCGCACAACCGGGGAGCTGTTTTTT.

Only a few counts were recorded for this clone. The rearrangement uses TRBV4-3 and TRBJ1-3, with 7 nucleotides matching TRBD1. V dropped 2 bases and J dropped 2; count of bases not matched to a gene: 3. The CDR3 runs 15 residues. Per germline, CDR1 LGHNA and CDR2 YSLEER. In DNA form, the CDR3 reads TGCGCCAGCAGCCAACACAGGGGTGCTGGAAACACCATATATTTT. Translated: CASSQHRGAGNTIYF.

The chain uses TRBV27 and TRBJ2-5; 9 nucleotides match TRBD2. The CDR3 has 15 amino acids. CDR1 is MNHEY, CDR2 SMNVEV, per germline (reference sequence). Unmatched junction bases numbered 6, after V lost 2 bases and J lost 5 bases. CDR3: CASSLMREGRETQYF. CDR3 bases: TGTGCCAGCAGTTTAATGCGGGAGGGCCGGGAGACCCAGTACTTC.

The genes are TRBV28 and TRBJ1-1; D not resolved. Trimming took 2 bases from V and 0 from J, leaving 1 base between them. Germline values: CDR1 MDHEN, CDR2 SYDVKM. The CDR3 runs to 12 residues. The CDR3 sequence is CASSLVNTEAFF. The CDR3 DNA follows: TGTGCCAGCAGTTTAGTGAACACTGAAGCTTTCTTT.

The chain uses TRBV14 and TRBJ2-7; 12 positions agree with TRBD1. This CDR3 has 15 amino acids. V dropped 4 bases and J dropped 6; count of bases not matched to a gene: 7. Looked up from germline, CDR1 is SGHDN and CDR2 is FVKESK. CDR3 amino acids: CASSLPGTGGSEQYF. DNA of the CDR3: TGTGCCAGCAGCCTTCCCGGGACAGGGGGCTCCGAGCAGTACTTC.

The rearrangement uses TRBV7-4 and TRBJ2-5, with 8 nucleotides matching TRBD2. CDR1 and CDR2 from the germline V gene are SGHVT and SQSDAQ. The CDR3 extends over 14 amino acids. Losses at the gene ends were 5 bases for V and 5 bases for J; bases not matched to a gene: 7. The CDR3 DNA reads TGTGCCAGCAGCAAGGATGGCGGGAGGGAGACCCAGTACTTC. As protein: CASSKDGGRETQYF.

The chain recombines TRBV7-9 with TRBJ1-2; the D gene is possibly TRBD1 (6 bases). Germline assignment: CDR1 SEHNR and CDR2 FQNEAQ (reference sequence). V lost 5 bases, J lost 13 bases, and 14 bases lay in between. CDR3 length equals 11 residues. The CDR3 protein is CASSSGQPFTF. In nucleotides, the CDR3 is TGTGCCAGCAGCAGCGGACAGCCGTTCACCTTC. The full variable domain, rest sourced from reference TRBV7-9 and TRBJ1-2, is DTGVSQNPRHKITKRGQNVTFRCDPISEHNRLYWYRQTLGQGPEFLTYFQNEAQLEKSRLLSDRFSAERPKGSFSTLEIQRTEQGDSAMYLCASSSGQPFTFGSGTRLTVV.

The chain employs TRBV7-8 and TRBJ2-3; TRBD1 matches at 8 bases. Germline CDR1 reads SGHVS; CDR2 reads FQNEAQ. The ends lost 3 bases at V and 4 bases at J; junction bases unmatched: 3. The CDR3 is 14 residues long. The CDR3 reads CASSFLQGADTQYF. The CDR3 DNA reads TGTGCCAGCAGCTTCCTACAGGGGGCAGATACGCAGTATTTT. The variable domain in full, with the rest retrieved from reference TRBV7-8 and TRBJ2-3, is GAGVSQSPRYKVAKRGQDVALRCDPISGHVSLFWYQQALGQGPEFLTYFQNEAQLDKSGLPSDRFFAERPEGSVSTLKIQRTQQEDSAVYLCASSFLQGADTQYFGPGTRLTVL.

This chain uses TRBV6-1 with TRBJ2-6, with D possibly being TRBD1 (6 bases). CDR3 length: 15 amino acids. Germline assignment: CDR1 MNHNS and CDR2 SASEGT. V gave up 2 bases and J gave up 2 bases, with 7 bases separating them. CDR3 bases: TGTGCCAGCAGTGAACAGGGGACTGGGGCCAACGTCCTGACTTTC. It codes for CASSEQGTGANVLTF.

In this sample, this clone turned up a few times. The CDR3 here is CASSSPQGGQETQYF. Written as DNA, the CDR3 is TGCGCCAGCAGCTCCCCACAGGGAGGACAAGAGACCCAGTACTTC. The chain employs TRBV5-1 and TRBJ2-5, with D perhaps being TRBD1 or TRBD2 (6 bases each). Germline loops: CDR1 SGHRS, CDR2 YFSETQ. Trimming cost V 3 bases and J 2 bases, with 14 bases left between them. The CDR3 totals 15 residues.